These T cell receptor beta chains were read from a single sample in a study of blood T cell repertoires in COVID-19. Assay used: immunoSEQ multiplex PCR; TCRdb lists only in-frame clones, some missing. The sample carries some 220,000 clones, around four fifths recorded once. Sequencing used peripheral blood. These receptors all come from a woman between 65 and 79 years old with COVID-19, enrolled during active disease. CDR3s include the opening cysteine and the closing phenylalanine or tryptophan. Each record gives: D gene, J gene, clone size, V gene, CDR3 DNA, CDR3 protein. The D gene is left open where the match is weak. Not every row has a clone size; where given, it reads once, few, many or a size class.

D gene: TRBD2; J gene: TRBJ2-3; clone size: -; V gene: TRBV10-3; CDR3 DNA: TGTGCCATCAGTGAGTCGAAGGGGAGATTAGCGGGAGGCTCTAGCACAGATACGCAGTATTTT; CDR3 protein: CAISESKGRLAGGSSTDTQYF
D gene: -; J gene: TRBJ2-3; clone size: -; V gene: TRBV6-6; CDR3 DNA: TGTGCCAGCAGCTCAGGGGCCCGGGCTACGCAGTATTTT; CDR3 protein: CASSSGARATQYF
D gene: TRBD2; J gene: TRBJ2-7; clone size: -; V gene: TRBV2; CDR3 DNA: TGTGCCACGACTAGCGGGAGAATAGGGGAGCAGTACTTC; CDR3 protein: CATTSGRIGEQYF
D gene: -; J gene: TRBJ2-1; clone size: -; V gene: TRBV11-1; CDR3 DNA: TGTGCCAGCAGTGTAGGGGGATATAGTAGCGATGAGCAGTTCTTC; CDR3 protein: CASSVGGYSSDEQFF
D gene: -; J gene: TRBJ2-1; clone size: -; V gene: TRBV15; CDR3 DNA: TGTGCCACCAGCAGAGATACTTCGGTAACCTACAATGAGCAGTTCTTC; CDR3 protein: CATSRDTSVTYNEQFF
D gene: -; J gene: TRBJ1-2; clone size: -; V gene: TRBV29-1; CDR3 DNA: TGCAGCGTTGTTTTAGCCGGAGCGTTCGACTGGGGCTACACCTTC; CDR3 protein: CSVVLAGAFDWGYTF
D gene: -; J gene: TRBJ1-5; clone size: -; V gene: TRBV11-2; CDR3 DNA: TGTGCCAGCAGTCCAGGGATGGGCAATCAGCCCCAGCATTTT; CDR3 protein: CASSPGMGNQPQHF
D gene: -; J gene: TRBJ1-1; clone size: -; V gene: TRBV3-1/TRBV3-2; CDR3 DNA: TGTGCCAGCAGCCAAGTTTCCGTGTACTTT; CDR3 protein: CASSQVSVYF
D gene: -; J gene: TRBJ2-5; clone size: -; V gene: TRBV15; CDR3 DNA: TGTGCCACGGGGCCAGGGGGGCGCCCGGAGACCCAGTACTTC; CDR3 protein: CATGPGGRPETQYF
D gene: -; J gene: TRBJ2-2; clone size: -; V gene: TRBV5-4; CDR3 DNA: TGTGCCAGCAGGAGGGCGGCCGGGGAGCTGTTTTTT; CDR3 protein: CASRRAAGELFF
D gene: TRBD1; J gene: TRBJ1-2; clone size: -; V gene: TRBV19; CDR3 DNA: TGTGCCAGTAGTTCTCCCGGACAGGGCGACTATGGCTACACCTTC; CDR3 protein: CASSSPGQGDYGYTF
D gene: -; J gene: TRBJ2-6; clone size: -; V gene: TRBV6-6; CDR3 DNA: TGTGCCAGCAGTCCCTTAAGGGAAGGGGCCGGGGCCAACGTCCTGACTTTC; CDR3 protein: CASSPLREGAGANVLTF
D gene: -; J gene: TRBJ2-3; clone size: -; V gene: TRBV2; CDR3 DNA: TGTGCCAGCAGCTTAAGGGGGGGATTTCGGTCTGCAGATACGCAGTATTTT; CDR3 protein: CASSLRGGFRSADTQYF
D gene: -; J gene: TRBJ1-3; clone size: once; V gene: TRBV10-3; CDR3 DNA: TGTGCCACCGGGTATTCAGGAAACACCATATATTTT; CDR3 protein: CATGYSGNTIYF